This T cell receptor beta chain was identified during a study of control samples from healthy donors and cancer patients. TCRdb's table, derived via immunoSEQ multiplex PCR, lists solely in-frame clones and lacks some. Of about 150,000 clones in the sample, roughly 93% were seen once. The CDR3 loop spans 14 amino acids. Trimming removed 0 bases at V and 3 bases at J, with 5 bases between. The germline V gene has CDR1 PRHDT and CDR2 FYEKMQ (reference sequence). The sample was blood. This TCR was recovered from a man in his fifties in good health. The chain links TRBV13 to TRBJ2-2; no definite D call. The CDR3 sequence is CASSLGLHTGELFF. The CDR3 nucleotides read TGTGCCAGCAGCTTAGGTCTTCACACCGGGGAGCTGTTTTTT.